This T cell receptor (beta chain) was captured by sequencing in a study of T cell changes during pregnancy in multiple sclerosis. The data were produced by immunoSEQ multiplex PCR, yet TCRdb's version contains in-frame clones alone and is incomplete. The sample lists around 100,000 clones; 91% were seen once. The length of the CDR3 is 14 residues. Trimming removed 7 bases from V and 0 bases from J, with 13 bases in between. CDR1 and CDR2 from the germline V gene are GTSNPN and SVGIG (reference sequence). The starting material was peripheral blood, obtained in the second trimester of pregnancy. The TCR comes from a female donor with multiple sclerosis, enrolled in a pregnancy study. The chain combines TRBV30 with TRBJ1-3; no definite D call. The CDR3 bases are TGTGCCTCCCAGAGAGACAACTCTGGAAACACCATATATTTT. The encoded protein is CASQRDNSGNTIYF.